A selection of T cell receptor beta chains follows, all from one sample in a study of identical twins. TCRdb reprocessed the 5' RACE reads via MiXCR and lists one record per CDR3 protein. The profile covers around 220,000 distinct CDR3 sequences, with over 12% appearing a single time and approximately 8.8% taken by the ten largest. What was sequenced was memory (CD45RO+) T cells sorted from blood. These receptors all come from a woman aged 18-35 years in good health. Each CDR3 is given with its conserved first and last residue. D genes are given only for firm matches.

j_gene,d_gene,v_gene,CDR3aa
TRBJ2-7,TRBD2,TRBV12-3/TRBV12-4,CTFCLARRGLAGGLYEQYF
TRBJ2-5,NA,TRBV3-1,CASSQRGETQYF
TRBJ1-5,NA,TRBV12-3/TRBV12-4,CASTYSNQPQHF
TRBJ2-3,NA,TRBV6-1,CASSGLRSADTQYF
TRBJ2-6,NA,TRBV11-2,CASSLDAGVTSGANVLTF
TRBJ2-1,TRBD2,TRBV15,CATSRDRAGGDEQFF
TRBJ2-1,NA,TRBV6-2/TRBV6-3,CASTYLFSSYNEQFF
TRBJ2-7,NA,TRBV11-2,CASTTLAQREQYF
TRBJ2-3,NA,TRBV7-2,CASSLRTTRDTQYF
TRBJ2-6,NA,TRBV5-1,CASTSGASGANVLTF
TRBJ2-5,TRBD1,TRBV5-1,CASSQGQGLETQYF
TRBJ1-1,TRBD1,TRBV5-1,CASSLADRGTEAFF
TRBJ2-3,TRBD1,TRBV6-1,CASSLDRGVDTQYF
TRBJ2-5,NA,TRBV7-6,CASTTGPQETQYF
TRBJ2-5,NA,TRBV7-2,CASSSNRQETQYF
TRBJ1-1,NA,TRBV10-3,CAISEYGPNTEAFF
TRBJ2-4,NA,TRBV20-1,CSASGGANSIQYF
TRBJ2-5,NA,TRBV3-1,CASSQVVQTQYF
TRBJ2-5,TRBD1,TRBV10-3,CAISGTGVQETQYF
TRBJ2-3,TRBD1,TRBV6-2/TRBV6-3,CASRYGTATDTQYF